A single sample is the source of the 14 T cell receptor beta chains below, sequenced in a study of T cell responses to AZD1222 COVID-19 vaccine. Using immunoSEQ multiplex PCR, the repertoire was profiled, and TCRdb retains in-frame clones only, with some absent. The sample includes about 110,000 clones, around nine tenths seen only once; the top ten take around 3.3%. Specimen: peripheral blood, collected on day 0 of MenACWY control vaccination. Receptors originate from an adult in good health.

The chain carries TRBV3-1 (or the pseudogene TRBV3-2) and TRBJ1-1, with no clear D. The germline gives CDR1 LGHDT, CDR2 YNNKEL (reference sequence). Trimming took off 4 bases at V and 0 bases at J, with 9 bases between the two ends. The CDR3 spans 14 residues. This CDR3 reads CASSPGVVNTEAFF. The CDR3, as DNA: TGTGCCAGCAGCCCCGGGGTAGTGAACACTGAAGCTTTCTTT.

The rearrangement links TRBV10-3 to TRBJ2-3, with 12 positions matching TRBD2. The CDR3 extends over 16 amino acids. Germline V gene sequence: CDR1 ENHRY, CDR2 SYGVKD. Unmatched junction bases numbered 2, after V lost 4 bases and J lost 0 bases. The CDR3, as DNA: TGTGCCATCAGTGGGGGGACTAGCGGGAGCACAGATACGCAGTATTTT. Translating it yields CAISGGTSGSTDTQYF.

The J gene is TRBJ1-2, the V gene TRBV6-5; 7 nucleotides align to TRBD1. Germline CDR1 reads MNHEY; CDR2 reads SVGAGI. The CDR3 contains 11 residues. V dropped 5 bases and J dropped 10; count of bases not matched to a gene: 4. The CDR3 DNA reads as TGTGCCAGCAGTCGGGACAGAATCTACACCTTC. This translates into CASSRDRIYTF.

The V call is TRBV25-1, the J call TRBJ2-3, with D possibly TRBD2 on 7 matching bases. V was clipped by 3 bases and J by 1 base, with 14 bases between them. The CDR3 totals 16 residues. Per the germline V gene, CDR1 is MGHDK and CDR2 is SYGVNS. CDR3 coding DNA: TGTGCCAGCAGTGACTTTATGGGGGGGCGCACAGATACGCAGTATTTT. Its translation is CASSDFMGGRTDTQYF.

V usage is TRBV6-6 and J usage is TRBJ1-4; D not resolved. This CDR3 contains 11 residues. Trimming removed 0 bases at V and 7 bases at J, with 0 bases between. Germline V gene sequence: CDR1 MNHNY, CDR2 SVGAGI (reference sequence). The CDR3 nucleotides are TGTGCCAGCAGTTACTCTGAAAAACTGTTTTTT. Residues: CASSYSEKLFF.

The CDR3 coding sequence is TGCGCCAGCAGCACGGGACAGGGGAACACTGAAGCTTTCTTT. Residues: CASSTGQGNTEAFF. The J gene is TRBJ1-1, the V gene TRBV5-1, with 9 bases that match TRBD1. Trimming took 4 bases from V and 1 from J; bases not matched to a gene: 2. Germline V gives CDR1 SGHRS, CDR2 YFSETQ. CDR3 length equals 14 residues.

Regarding this clone: The sample holds other DNA sequences that translate to the same CDR3. The chain is built from TRBV7-9 and TRBJ1-3; maybe TRBD1 (6 bases). Deletions cut 5 bases from V and 1 base from J, with 12 bases between. In germline, CDR1 is SEHNR, CDR2 FQNEAQ (reference sequence). This CDR3 is 15 amino acids long. The CDR3 coding sequence is TGTGCCAGCAGCCCACGTCAGGGGTCTGGAAACACCATATATTTT. As protein: CASSPRQGSGNTIYF.

This clone was detected only once. The chain couples TRBV5-1 to TRBJ1-1, with 9 bases matching TRBD1. CDR3 length: 14 amino acids. The V gene end was trimmed by 2 bases and the J gene end by 6 bases; junction bases not matched to a gene: 5. Germline loops: CDR1 SGHRS, CDR2 YFSETQ. Written as DNA, the CDR3 is TGCGCCAGCAGCTTCGGGACAGGGACTTCTGAAGCTTTCTTT. Its protein product is CASSFGTGTSEAFF. Full variable domain (missing parts from reference TRBV5-1 and TRBJ1-1): KAGVTQTPRYLIKTRGQQVTLSCSPISGHRSVSWYQQTPGQGLQFLFEYFSETQRNKGNFPGRFSGRQFSNSRSEMNVSTLELGDSALYLCASSFGTGTSEAFFGQGTRLTVV.

V gene TRBV15 combines with J gene TRBJ2-5; possibly TRBD2 for D (7 bases). Germline assignment: CDR1 LNHNV and CDR2 YYDKDF (reference sequence). The CDR3 extends over 17 amino acids. V gave up 0 bases and J gave up 4 bases, with 18 bases separating them. CDR3 sequence: CATSRDIGRGLGETQYF. The CDR3 DNA reads TGTGCCACCAGCAGAGATATAGGGCGGGGGCTCGGAGAGACCCAGTACTTC.

This chain connects TRBV21-1 to TRBJ1-5; the listed D gene, TRBD1, was not tested against the DNA. TRBV21-1 is a recognized pseudogene. The CDR3 loop spans 14 amino acids. The CDR3 DNA reads TGTGCCAGCAGCAAACAGGGGGAGCAATCAGCCCAGCATTTT. Encoded protein: CASSKQGEQSAQHF.

The J gene is TRBJ2-1, the V gene TRBV15; 8 nucleotides align to TRBD1. The V gene's germline CDR1 is LNHNV and CDR2 YYDKDF (reference sequence). V trimming: 3 bases; J trimming: 6 bases; junction bases outside the gene matches: 10. This CDR3 is built from 16 residues. CDR3 nucleotides: TGTGCCACCAGCAGCCTATCGACAGGGGTTCTCAATGAGCAGTTCTTC. Its translation: CATSSLSTGVLNEQFF.

This sequence joins TRBV19 and TRBJ2-1, with 8 bases lining up with TRBD1. CDR1 and CDR2 from the germline V gene are LNHDA and SQIVND (reference sequence). With 6 bases clipped from V and 7 bases from J, the junction kept 11 bases outside the gene matches. This CDR3 contains 15 residues. CDR3 region: CASSIRGTGGNEQFF. CDR3 in DNA: TGTGCCAGTAGCATACGCGGGACAGGTGGAAATGAGCAGTTCTTC.

This clone was seen a few times. J is TRBJ1-6 and V is TRBV6-2 or TRBV6-3; 10 bases line up with TRBD1. The CDR3 is 15 amino acids. Germline V gene sequence: CDR1 MNHEY, CDR2 SVGEGT. V was clipped by 5 bases and J by 10 bases; unmatched bases: 8. DNA for the CDR3: TGTGCCAGCAGTCACCGGGACAGGGGTGGATCACCCCTCCACTTT. It codes for CASSHRDRGGSPLHF.

The rearrangement uses TRBV24-1 and TRBJ1-6; D remains unclear. V shed 5 bases and J shed 9 bases, with 10 bases lying between them. Looked up from germline, CDR1 is KGHDR and CDR2 is SFDVKD. The CDR3 has 13 amino acids. CDR3 bases: TGTGCCACCAGTGGAGGGAGCGGTTCACCCCTCCACTTT. Translated, it gives CATSGGSGSPLHF.